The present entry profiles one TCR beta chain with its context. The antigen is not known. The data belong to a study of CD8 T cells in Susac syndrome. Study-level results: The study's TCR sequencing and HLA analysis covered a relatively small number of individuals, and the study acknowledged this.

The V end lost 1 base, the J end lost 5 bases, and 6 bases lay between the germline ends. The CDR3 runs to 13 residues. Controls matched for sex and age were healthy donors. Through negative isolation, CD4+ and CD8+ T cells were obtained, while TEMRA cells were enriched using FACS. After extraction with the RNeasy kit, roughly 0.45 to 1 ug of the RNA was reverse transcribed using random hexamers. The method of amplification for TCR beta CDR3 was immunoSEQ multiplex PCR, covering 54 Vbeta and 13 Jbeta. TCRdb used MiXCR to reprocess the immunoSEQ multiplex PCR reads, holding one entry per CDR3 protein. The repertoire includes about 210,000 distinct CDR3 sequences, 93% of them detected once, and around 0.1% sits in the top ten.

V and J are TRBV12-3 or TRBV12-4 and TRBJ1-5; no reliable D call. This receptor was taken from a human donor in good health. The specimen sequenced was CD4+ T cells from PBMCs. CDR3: CASSLGTDQPQHF. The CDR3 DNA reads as TGTGCCAGCAGTTTAGGTACAGATCAGCCCCAGCATTTT.